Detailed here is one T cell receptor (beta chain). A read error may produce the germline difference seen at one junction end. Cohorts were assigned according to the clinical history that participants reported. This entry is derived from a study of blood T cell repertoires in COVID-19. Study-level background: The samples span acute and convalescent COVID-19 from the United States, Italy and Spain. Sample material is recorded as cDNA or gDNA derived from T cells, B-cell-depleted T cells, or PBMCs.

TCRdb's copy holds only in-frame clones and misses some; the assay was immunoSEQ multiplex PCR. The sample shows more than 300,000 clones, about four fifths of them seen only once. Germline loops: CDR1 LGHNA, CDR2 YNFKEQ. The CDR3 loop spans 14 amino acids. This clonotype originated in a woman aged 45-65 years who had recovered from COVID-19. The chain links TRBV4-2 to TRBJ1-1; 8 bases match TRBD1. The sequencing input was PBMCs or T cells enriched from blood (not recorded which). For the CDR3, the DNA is TGTGCCAGCAGCCAAGACTTCGGAGACAGGGGCTTAGGTTTT. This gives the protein CASSQDFGDRGLGF.